This T cell receptor beta chain was documented in a study of OX40 agonist ivuxolimab in advanced cancers. General study points: Part of the nonresponder group also had normalized T-cell clonal expansion that was low. CD8+ T cells (on average) carried more expanded clones than CD4+ T cells. Those patients achieving a partial response at 0.1-3.0 mg/kg showed among the lowest clonal expansion. CD4+ and CD8+ T cells in blood underwent clonal expansion by week 6 at 0.1 to 3.0 mg/kg.

Clones were sequenced by immunoSEQ multiplex PCR, and TCRdb holds only the in-frame ones, with some missing. Among 45,000 to 60,000 clones listed, roughly nine tenths were seen once. CDR3 length equals 16 residues. The junction had 8 bases not matched to a gene; V was cut back by 3 bases and J by 10 bases. The germline gives CDR1 KGHSH, CDR2 LQKENI. Note on this clone: The target antigen is unknown.

The specimen was CD4+ or CD8+ T cells sorted from blood, collected in a trial of the OX40 agonist ivuxolimab. The rearrangement uses TRBV18 and TRBJ2-1; 14 positions agree with TRBD2. The clonotype was recovered from an adult with an advanced solid tumor such as melanoma, head and neck, liver or kidney cancer. The CDR3 nucleotides read TGTGCCAGCTCACCTTTGACTAGCGGGGGGGCCGAGGAGCAGTTCTTC. This codes for CASSPLTSGGAEEQFF. The full variable domain, with the rest looked up from reference TRBV18 and TRBJ2-1, is NAGVMQNPRHLVRRRGQEARLRCSPMKGHSHVYWYRQLPEEGLKFMVYLQKENIIDESGMPKERFSAEFPKEGPSILRIQQVVRGDSAAYFCASSPLTSGGAEEQFFGPGTRLTVL.